Listed here are 14 T cell receptor beta chains from one sample, sequenced in a study of blood T cell repertoires in COVID-19. Profiled with immunoSEQ multiplex PCR; TCRdb holds only in-frame clones, not every one. This table has fewer than 200,000 clones, around four fifths appearing once. Sequencing used peripheral blood. The receptors derive from a woman of 80 years or more with acute or convalescent COVID-19.

The chain employs TRBV28 and TRBJ1-6; no definite D call. From germline, CDR1 is MDHEN and CDR2 SYDVKM. The CDR3 is 13 residues long. V was shortened by 8 bases and J by 7 bases, with 12 bases between the two germline ends. The CDR3: CASVPGGNSPLHF. CDR3 coding DNA: TGTGCCAGCGTCCCGGGAGGGAATTCACCCCTCCACTTT. Full variable domain (outside the CDR3, taken from reference TRBV28 and TRBJ1-6): DVKVTQSSRYLVKRTGEKVFLECVQDMDHENMFWYRQDPGLGLRLIYFSYDVKMKEKGDIPEGYSVSREKKERFSLILESASTNQTSMYLCASVPGGNSPLHFGNGTRLTVT.

The V and J genes are TRBV28 and TRBJ2-5; 8 nucleotides match TRBD1. Germline values: CDR1 MDHEN, CDR2 SYDVKM. With 2 bases clipped from V and 4 bases from J, the junction kept 15 bases outside the gene matches. The CDR3 contains 18 residues. The CDR3 region has the DNA TGTGCCAGCAGTTTACCCCGGGACAGGCGACTAGGCCGAGAGACCCAGTACTTC. Encoded protein: CASSLPRDRRLGRETQYF.

The chain couples TRBV30 to TRBJ1-6, with a possible D match to TRBD1 (5 bases). The ends were cut back, 3 bases at V and 7 bases at J, with 10 bases in the middle. This CDR3 comprises 13 residues. CDR1 is GTSNPN, CDR2 SVGIG, per germline (reference sequence). The CDR3 here is CAWRGGFNSPLHF. The CDR3 DNA reads as TGTGCCTGGAGGGGGGGGTTCAATTCACCCCTCCACTTT.

This chain links TRBV7-2 with TRBJ2-1; TRBD1 matches at 8 bases. Per germline, CDR1 SGHTA and CDR2 FQGNSA. J lost 6 bases, V lost 2 bases, and 12 bases had no gene match. The length of the CDR3 is 17 residues. The CDR3 is CASSLTGGGRGGNEQFF. The CDR3 nucleotides are TGTGCCAGCAGCTTAACAGGGGGAGGTAGGGGAGGCAATGAGCAGTTCTTC.

The J gene is TRBJ2-2, the V gene TRBV29-1; a weak D match, TRBD1 (5 bases). Trimming removed 6 bases at V and 4 bases at J, with 12 bases between. The CDR3 covers 13 residues. Germline-derived CDR1 and CDR2 are SQVTM and ANQGSEA. The CDR3 protein is CSVDPQGTGELFF. The CDR3 bases are TGCAGCGTCGACCCCCAGGGCACCGGGGAGCTGTTTTTT.

V usage is TRBV6-5 and J usage is TRBJ2-7, with 9 bases fitting TRBD1. CDR3 length: 13 residues. Per the germline V gene, CDR1 is MNHEY and CDR2 is SVGAGI. V dropped 6 bases and J dropped 3; count of bases not matched to a gene: 3. CDR3 DNA sequence: TGTGCCAGCAGCTGGACAGGGGACTACGAGCAGTACTTC. Amino acids: CASSWTGDYEQYF.

The chain has TRBV11-2 and TRBJ2-1; no firm D call. Germline V gene lookup returns CDR1 SGHAT and CDR2 FQNNGV. This CDR3 has 12 residues. The V end lost 1 base, the J end lost 9 bases, and 7 bases lay between the germline ends. Here the CDR3 DNA reads TGTGCCAGCAGCTTAGCGCGCTCTGAGCAGTTCTTC. Amino acid sequence: CASSLARSEQFF.

This chain joins TRBV5-1 and TRBJ2-3, with a tentative D call TRBD1 (6 bases). The germline CDR1 and CDR2 sequences are SGHRS and YFSETQ. The CDR3 totals 15 residues. Trimming stripped 2 bases from V and 2 bases from J, with 12 bases between. The CDR3 region is CASSFSGADTDTQYF. DNA of the CDR3: TGCGCCAGCAGCTTTTCAGGGGCCGACACAGATACGCAGTATTTT. Full variable domain (rest looked up from reference TRBV5-1 and TRBJ2-3): KAGVTQTPRYLIKTRGQQVTLSCSPISGHRSVSWYQQTPGQGLQFLFEYFSETQRNKGNFPGRFSGRQFSNSRSEMNVSTLELGDSALYLCASSFSGADTDTQYFGPGTRLTVL.

The chain links TRBV5-1 to TRBJ1-4; TRBD1 matches 10 bases. Germline V gives CDR1 SGHRS, CDR2 YFSETQ. The CDR3 runs to 15 residues. The V and J ends lost 4 bases and 5 bases, in that order; junction bases with no gene match: 5. In nucleotides, the CDR3 is TGCGCCAGCAGCCCTAGGACAGGGGGGAATGAAAAACTGTTTTTT. Translating it yields CASSPRTGGNEKLFF.

Of note for this clone: The sample carries other DNA sequences with the same CDR3. J is TRBJ2-3 and V is TRBV6-2 or TRBV6-3; no clear D gene. V was shortened by 4 bases and J by 1 base, with 3 bases between the two germline ends. The V gene's germline CDR1 is MNHEY and CDR2 SVGEGT. The CDR3 spans 12 residues. Here the CDR3 reads CASSLGTDTQYF. CDR3 in DNA: TGTGCCAGCAGTTTAGGCACAGATACGCAGTATTTT.

This chain joins TRBV7-2 and TRBJ1-1, with D perhaps TRBD1 (6 bases). Germline V gives CDR1 SGHTA, CDR2 FQGNSA. Trimming pared 1 base from V and 11 bases from J, leaving 8 bases between. The CDR3 runs to 11 residues. The CDR3 sequence: CASSLGGHAFF. The CDR3 DNA is TGTGCCAGCAGCTTAGGGGGGCACGCTTTCTTT.

The V gene is TRBV25-1, the J gene TRBJ2-7, with TRBD1 matching 9 bases. Trimming took 3 bases from V and 6 from J; bases not matched to a gene: 6. Per the germline V gene, CDR1 is MGHDK and CDR2 is SYGVNS. CDR3 length: 14 amino acids. The CDR3 region is CASSEATGGSEQYF. The CDR3 region has the DNA TGTGCCAGCAGTGAGGCAACAGGGGGCAGCGAGCAGTACTTC.

The CDR3 here is CASSQVSPSGLATDTQYF. In DNA form, the CDR3 reads TGCGCCAGCAGCCAAGTCTCCCCCTCGGGACTAGCCACAGATACGCAGTATTTT. The rearrangement uses TRBV4-1 and TRBJ2-3; the match to TRBD2 covers 9 bases. V lost 1 base, J lost 2 bases, and 10 bases stayed unmatched. Germline loops: CDR1 MGHRA, CDR2 YSYEKL. The CDR3 has 18 residues.

V gene TRBV9 combines with J gene TRBJ2-2, with 9 bases aligning to TRBD1. This CDR3 comprises 16 residues. Germline CDR1 SGDLS, CDR2 YYNGEE. V lost 4 bases, J lost 0 bases, and 4 bases stayed unmatched. The CDR3: CASSLQGAPNTGELFF. The CDR3 DNA follows: TGTGCCAGCAGCTTACAGGGGGCGCCGAACACCGGGGAGCTGTTTTTT.